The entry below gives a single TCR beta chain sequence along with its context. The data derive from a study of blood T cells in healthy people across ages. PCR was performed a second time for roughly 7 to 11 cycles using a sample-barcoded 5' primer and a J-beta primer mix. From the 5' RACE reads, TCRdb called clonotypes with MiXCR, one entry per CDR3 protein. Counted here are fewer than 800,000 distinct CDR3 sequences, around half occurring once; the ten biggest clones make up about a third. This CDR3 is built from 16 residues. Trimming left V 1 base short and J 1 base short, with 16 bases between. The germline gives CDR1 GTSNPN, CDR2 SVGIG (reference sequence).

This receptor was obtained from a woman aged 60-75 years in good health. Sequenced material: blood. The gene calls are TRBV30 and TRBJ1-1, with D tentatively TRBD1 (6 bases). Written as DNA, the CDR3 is TGTGCCTGGAGTGAAGCACAGGGTCCTGGGAACACTGAAGCTTTCTTT. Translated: CAWSEAQGPGNTEAFF.